Presented here are 12 T cell receptor beta chains from one specimen sequenced in a study of shared clonotypes between healthy human individuals. TCRdb keeps only in-frame clones here, not all; method: immunoSEQ multiplex PCR. The table shows 850,000 to 1,100,000 clones, with 70% to 85% occurring only once. The sample consisted of memory CD4+ T cells from PBMCs. Subset indicated: CD45RA-negative fraction. These receptors were obtained from a man between 18 and 29 years old in good health. Some clones in this sample may be carry-over from other donors' samples.

The chain joins TRBV10-2 to TRBJ1-4, with a tentative D call TRBD1 (5 bases). Germline loops: CDR1 WSHSY, CDR2 SAAADI. The CDR3 covers 15 residues. V lost 8 bases and J lost 0, with 13 bases in between. CDR3 sequence (DNA): TGCGCCAGCGTCGATTTGACAGCAACTAATGAAAAACTGTTTTTT. As protein: CASVDLTATNEKLFF.

This clone was observed once. The chain recombines TRBV18 with TRBJ1-5; D gene unclear. V was cut by 4 bases and J by 4 bases, with 14 bases left in between. The CDR3 contains 15 residues. Germline CDR1 is KGHSH and CDR2 is LQKENI. CDR3 coding DNA: TGTGCCAGCTCACGCTCTCGGCAGACGAATCAGCCCCAGCATTTT. It yields the protein CASSRSRQTNQPQHF.

The chain is built from TRBV10-3 and TRBJ2-3, with D tentatively TRBD2 (5 bases). The CDR3 spans 13 residues. V lost 9 bases and J 1 base, leaving 11 bases between the germline ends. CDR1 ENHRY and CDR2 SYGVKD come from the germline V gene. The DNA of the CDR3 is TGTGCCATTGGACTGTCTGGCACAGATACGCAGTATTTT. It encodes CAIGLSGTDTQYF.

V gene TRBV30 combines with J gene TRBJ1-4, with D perhaps matching TRBD1 (5 bases). Per germline, CDR1 GTSNPN and CDR2 SVGIG (reference sequence). V dropped 3 bases and J dropped 13 bases, with 24 bases sitting between them. CDR3 length equals 15 residues. DNA of the CDR3: TGTGCCTGGAGCATACCTACCCGGGGCAACGAGGGACTGTTTTTT. The encoded protein is CAWSIPTRGNEGLFF.

The V call is TRBV5-4, the J call TRBJ1-1, with D possibly being TRBD1 (5 bases). Trimming shortened V by 2 bases and J by 4 bases, and 15 bases separated the two germline ends. The CDR3 length is 15 residues. The germline V gene has CDR1 SGHNT and CDR2 YYREEE (reference sequence). The CDR3 protein is CASSLSIRVSTEAFF. CDR3 sequence (DNA): TGTGCCAGCAGCTTATCAATCAGGGTGAGCACTGAAGCTTTCTTT. Drawing the rest from reference TRBV5-4 and TRBJ1-1, the complete variable domain is ETGVTQSPTHLIKTRGQQVTLRCSSQSGHNTVSWYQQALGQGPQFIFQYYREEENGRGNFPPRFSGLQFPNYSSELNVNALELDDSALYLCASSLSIRVSTEAFFGQGTRLTVV.

The V and J genes are TRBV5-6 and TRBJ1-6; D ambiguous. Germline CDR1 and CDR2: SGHDT and YYEEEE. This CDR3 spans 13 amino acids. The ends were cut back, 5 bases at V and 7 bases at J, with 10 bases in the middle. CDR3 protein: CASSQLSNSPLHF. The DNA for the CDR3 is TGTGCCAGCAGTCAATTGTCCAATTCACCCCTCCACTTT.

The CDR3 coding sequence is TGTGCCAGCAGCCCGACGTTAGACTTCTACGAGCAGTACTTC. It yields the protein CASSPTLDFYEQYF. The chain employs TRBV7-2 and TRBJ2-7; D unclear. Germline V CDR1 and CDR2: SGHTA, FQGNSA. The CDR3 has 14 amino acids. V was clipped by 5 bases and J by 3 bases, with 14 bases between them.

Of note for this clone: Other DNA sequences from this sample encode an identical CDR3 as well. The CDR3 DNA is TGTGCCAGCAGTCGAGCGGGCCTCTACGAGCAGTACTTC. Amino acid sequence: CASSRAGLYEQYF. The chain uses TRBV6-5 and TRBJ2-7; possibly TRBD2 for D (6 bases). The CDR3 consists of 13 residues. V lost 5 bases and J lost 3, with 11 bases in between. From germline, CDR1 is MNHEY and CDR2 SVGAGI.

About this clone: Distinct nucleotide sequences in the sample also encode this CDR3. The rearrangement joins TRBV29-1 to TRBJ2-3; no clear D gene. The germline gives CDR1 SQVTM, CDR2 ANQGSEA. The CDR3 is 12 amino acids. With 3 bases removed from V and 0 bases from J, the gap between germline ends came to 4 bases. CDR3 nucleotide sequence: TGCAGCGTTGATGGCAGCACAGATACGCAGTATTTT. Translation: CSVDGSTDTQYF.

The V and J genes are TRBV28 and TRBJ1-6; TRBD1 matches at 12 bases. This CDR3 is 16 amino acids long. With 6 bases clipped from V and 9 bases from J, the junction kept 9 bases outside the gene matches. CDR1 is MDHEN, CDR2 SYDVKM, per germline. CDR3 coding DNA: TGTGCCAGCAGGTCGCCGGGACAGGGGGCTGCTTCACCCCTCCACTTT. Its protein product is CASRSPGQGAASPLHF. The entire variable domain, with the rest obtained from reference TRBV28 and TRBJ1-6, is as follows: DVKVTQSSRYLVKRTGEKVFLECVQDMDHENMFWYRQDPGLGLRLIYFSYDVKMKEKGDIPEGYSVSREKKERFSLILESASTNQTSMYLCASRSPGQGAASPLHFGNGTRLTVT.

This clone was observed once. The chain couples TRBV7-2 to TRBJ2-1; no reliable D call. CDR1 is SGHTA and CDR2 is FQGNSA in the germline V gene. CDR3 size: 13 residues. The ends were cut back, 2 bases at V and 12 bases at J, with 14 bases in the middle. The CDR3 sequence is CASSLLEASGQFF. The CDR3 DNA follows: TGTGCCAGCAGCTTACTAGAGGCTTCGGGGCAGTTCTTC.

This clone was recorded a few times. The same CDR3 is also encoded by other DNA sequences in this sample. The chain employs TRBV11-2 and TRBJ1-1; 7 bases match TRBD1. Germline CDR1 and CDR2: SGHAT and FQNNGV. J gave up 7 bases and V 5 bases, and 4 bases lay outside the gene matches. The CDR3 runs 12 residues. The CDR3 is CASSPRDSEAFF. In nucleotides, the CDR3 is TGTGCCAGCAGCCCTAGGGACAGTGAAGCTTTCTTT. Drawing the rest from reference TRBV11-2 and TRBJ1-1, the complete variable domain is EAGVAQSPRYKIIEKRQSVAFWCNPISGHATLYWYQQILGQGPKLLIQFQNNGVVDDSQLPKDRFSAERLKGVDSTLKIQPAKLEDSAVYLCASSPRDSEAFFGQGTRLTVV.